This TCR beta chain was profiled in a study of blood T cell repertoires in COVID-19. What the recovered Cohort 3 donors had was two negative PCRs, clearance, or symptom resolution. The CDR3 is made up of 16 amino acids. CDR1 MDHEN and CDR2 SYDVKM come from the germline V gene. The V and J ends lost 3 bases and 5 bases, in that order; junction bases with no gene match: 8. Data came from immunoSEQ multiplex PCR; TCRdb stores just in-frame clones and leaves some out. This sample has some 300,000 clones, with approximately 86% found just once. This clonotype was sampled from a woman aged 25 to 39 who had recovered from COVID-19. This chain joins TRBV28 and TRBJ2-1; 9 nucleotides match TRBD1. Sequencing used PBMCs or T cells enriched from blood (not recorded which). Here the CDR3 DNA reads TGTGCCAGCAGTTTTCCCGGCTGGGACAGGGACAATGAGCAGTTCTTC. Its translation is CASSFPGWDRDNEQFF.